These T cell receptor beta chains were read from a single sample in a study of blood T cell repertoires in COVID-19. Sequenced by immunoSEQ multiplex PCR; TCRdb stores in-frame clones only, minus some. Of around 230,000 clones listed, 83% are singletons. Material: peripheral blood. These receptors were obtained from a woman aged 40 to 55 with active or convalescent COVID-19. CDR3s include the opening cysteine and the closing phenylalanine or tryptophan. Each record gives: J gene, V gene, clone size, D gene, CDR3 protein, CDR3 DNA. D genes are given only for firm matches. Part of the rows lack a size; the others show once, few, many or a class for expanded clones.

J gene: TRBJ1-2
V gene: TRBV29-1
clone size: NA
D gene: NA
CDR3 protein: CSVDIPGGGYTF
CDR3 DNA: TGCAGCGTTGATATCCCGGGGGGGGGCTACACCTTC

J gene: TRBJ2-1
V gene: TRBV7-3
clone size: NA
D gene: NA
CDR3 protein: CASRLTGKPSGEQFF
CDR3 DNA: TGTGCCAGCAGGTTAACCGGGAAGCCCTCGGGTGAGCAGTTCTTC

J gene: TRBJ2-5
V gene: TRBV18
clone size: NA
D gene: TRBD1
CDR3 protein: CASSVGQGDETQYF
CDR3 DNA: TGTGCCAGCTCAGTGGGACAGGGGGATGAGACCCAGTACTTC

J gene: TRBJ1-1
V gene: TRBV10-3
clone size: NA
D gene: TRBD1
CDR3 protein: CAIREQGAGYTEAFF
CDR3 DNA: TGTGCCATCAGGGAACAGGGGGCTGGGTACACTGAAGCTTTCTTT

J gene: TRBJ2-7
V gene: TRBV5-5
clone size: few
D gene: NA
CDR3 protein: CASSSFWTADYEQYF
CDR3 DNA: TGTGCCAGCAGCTCCTTCTGGACAGCCGACTACGAGCAGTACTTC

J gene: TRBJ2-3
V gene: TRBV27
clone size: NA
D gene: NA
CDR3 protein: CASSFPGGIADTQYF
CDR3 DNA: TGTGCCAGCAGTTTCCCAGGGGGGATCGCAGATACGCAGTATTTT

J gene: TRBJ2-6
V gene: TRBV3-1/TRBV3-2
clone size: few
D gene: NA
CDR3 protein: CASSQPGPTGANVLTF
CDR3 DNA: TGTGCCAGCAGCCAACCAGGGCCCACCGGGGCCAACGTCCTGACTTTC

J gene: TRBJ2-1
V gene: TRBV24-1
clone size: NA
D gene: NA
CDR3 protein: CATSQTYNEQFF
CDR3 DNA: TGTGCCACCAGTCAAACCTACAATGAGCAGTTCTTC

J gene: TRBJ2-5
V gene: TRBV7-8
clone size: NA
D gene: NA
CDR3 protein: CASSLGDQETQYF
CDR3 DNA: TGTGCCAGCAGCTTAGGCGATCAAGAGACCCAGTACTTC

J gene: TRBJ1-1
V gene: TRBV30
clone size: NA
D gene: NA
CDR3 protein: CAWSNLGAANTEAFF
CDR3 DNA: TGTGCCTGGAGTAATTTGGGGGCCGCCAACACTGAAGCTTTCTTT

J gene: TRBJ1-5
V gene: TRBV7-9
clone size: NA
D gene: TRBD1
CDR3 protein: CASSFGQGSQPQHF
CDR3 DNA: TGTGCCAGCAGCTTTGGACAGGGGTCTCAGCCCCAGCATTTT

J gene: TRBJ2-7
V gene: TRBV5-8
clone size: NA
D gene: NA
CDR3 protein: CASSRSTEVEQYF
CDR3 DNA: TGTGCCAGCAGCCGGTCGACAGAGGTGGAGCAGTACTTC

J gene: TRBJ2-1
V gene: TRBV3-1/TRBV3-2
clone size: NA
D gene: NA
CDR3 protein: CASSQISGHTYNEQFF
CDR3 DNA: TGTGCCAGCAGCCAGATAAGCGGGCATACCTACAATGAGCAGTTCTTC

J gene: TRBJ2-1
V gene: TRBV5-1
clone size: NA
D gene: NA
CDR3 protein: CASSLAWGLSYNEQFF
CDR3 DNA: TGCGCCAGCAGCTTGGCCTGGGGACTTTCCTACAATGAGCAGTTCTTC

J gene: TRBJ1-2
V gene: TRBV3-1/TRBV3-2
clone size: NA
D gene: NA
CDR3 protein: CASSQGADYGYTF
CDR3 DNA: TGTGCCAGCAGCCAGGGGGCGGATTATGGCTACACCTTC

J gene: TRBJ1-1
V gene: TRBV19
clone size: NA
D gene: TRBD1
CDR3 protein: CASSLGGGWAGTEAFF
CDR3 DNA: TGTGCCAGTAGTCTCGGAGGGGGCTGGGCGGGCACTGAAGCTTTCTTT

J gene: TRBJ1-2
V gene: TRBV30
clone size: NA
D gene: TRBD1
CDR3 protein: CAWRGQPPEYYGYTF
CDR3 DNA: TGTGCCTGGAGGGGACAGCCTCCGGAGTACTATGGCTACACCTTC

J gene: TRBJ1-1
V gene: TRBV5-1
clone size: NA
D gene: NA
CDR3 protein: CASSAYPFSAVMNTEAFF
CDR3 DNA: TGCGCCAGCAGCGCTTACCCCTTCTCCGCAGTCATGAACACTGAAGCTTTCTTT

J gene: TRBJ2-3
V gene: TRBV15
clone size: NA
D gene: TRBD2
CDR3 protein: CATSRPPTSGIADTQYF
CDR3 DNA: TGTGCCACCAGCAGACCGCCCACTAGCGGTATAGCAGATACGCAGTATTTT

J gene: TRBJ2-7
V gene: TRBV27
clone size: NA
D gene: TRBD1
CDR3 protein: CASSAGTGVAYEQYF
CDR3 DNA: TGTGCCAGCAGTGCCGGGACAGGGGTTGCCTACGAGCAGTACTTC

J gene: TRBJ1-5
V gene: TRBV7-2
clone size: NA
D gene: NA
CDR3 protein: CASRKDGGGSNQPQHF
CDR3 DNA: TGTGCCAGCAGGAAGGACGGCGGAGGTAGCAATCAGCCCCAGCATTTT

J gene: TRBJ1-1
V gene: TRBV19
clone size: NA
D gene: TRBD1
CDR3 protein: CATLKTGTNTEAFF
CDR3 DNA: TGTGCCACCTTGAAGACAGGGACAAACACTGAAGCTTTCTTT

J gene: TRBJ1-1
V gene: TRBV28
clone size: once
D gene: TRBD1
CDR3 protein: CASGGGTGVSNTEAFF
CDR3 DNA: TGTGCCAGCGGCGGCGGGACAGGGGTTTCGAACACTGAAGCTTTCTTT

J gene: TRBJ1-6
V gene: TRBV27
clone size: few
D gene: NA
CDR3 protein: CASSQVNSPLHF
CDR3 DNA: TGTGCCAGCTCACAGGTGAATTCACCCCTCCACTTT

J gene: TRBJ2-1
V gene: TRBV2
clone size: NA
D gene: TRBD2
CDR3 protein: CASKQSSGGEQQFF
CDR3 DNA: TGTGCCAGCAAACAAAGTAGCGGGGGGGAACAGCAGTTCTTC

J gene: TRBJ1-2
V gene: TRBV5-1
clone size: NA
D gene: NA
CDR3 protein: CASSLEAGSYTF
CDR3 DNA: TGCGCCAGCAGCTTGGAGGCAGGAAGCTACACCTTC

J gene: TRBJ1-2
V gene: TRBV2
clone size: NA
D gene: NA
CDR3 protein: CASSEGVGDGYTF
CDR3 DNA: TGTGCCAGCAGTGAAGGGGTAGGGGATGGCTACACCTTC

J gene: TRBJ2-3
V gene: TRBV4-2
clone size: NA
D gene: TRBD2
CDR3 protein: CASSQVTSGTDTQYF
CDR3 DNA: TGTGCCAGCAGCCAGGTGACTAGCGGCACAGATACGCAGTATTTT

J gene: TRBJ1-2
V gene: TRBV30
clone size: NA
D gene: NA
CDR3 protein: CAWSFGPQTYGYTF
CDR3 DNA: TGTGCCTGGTCCTTCGGCCCACAGACCTATGGCTACACCTTC

J gene: TRBJ1-1
V gene: TRBV6-5
clone size: NA
D gene: TRBD1
CDR3 protein: CASTRGAGGPTEAFF
CDR3 DNA: TGTGCCAGCACCCGAGGGGCAGGGGGCCCGACTGAAGCTTTCTTT

J gene: TRBJ1-1
V gene: TRBV10-3
clone size: NA
D gene: NA
CDR3 protein: CAISAGGTEAFF
CDR3 DNA: TGTGCCATCAGTGCAGGAGGAACTGAAGCTTTCTTT

J gene: TRBJ1-5
V gene: TRBV6-5
clone size: NA
D gene: NA
CDR3 protein: CASSYGTPGGNQPQHF
CDR3 DNA: TGTGCCAGCAGTTACGGGACCCCGGGGGGCAATCAGCCCCAGCATTTT

J gene: TRBJ2-7
V gene: TRBV6-5
clone size: NA
D gene: NA
CDR3 protein: CATQRKPGESYEQYF
CDR3 DNA: TGTGCCACCCAAAGGAAGCCGGGAGAGTCCTACGAGCAGTACTTC

J gene: TRBJ1-4
V gene: TRBV24-1
clone size: NA
D gene: TRBD1
CDR3 protein: CATSEMGQGGEKLFF
CDR3 DNA: TGTGCCACCAGTGAGATGGGACAGGGCGGTGAAAAACTGTTTTTT

J gene: TRBJ2-1
V gene: TRBV18
clone size: NA
D gene: TRBD2
CDR3 protein: CASSPTSGSENEQFF
CDR3 DNA: TGTGCCAGCTCCCCGACTAGCGGGAGTGAAAATGAGCAGTTCTTC

J gene: TRBJ1-2
V gene: TRBV4-3
clone size: NA
D gene: NA
CDR3 protein: CASSQDKASGYGYTF
CDR3 DNA: TGCGCCAGCAGCCAAGATAAGGCCAGCGGGTATGGCTACACCTTC

J gene: TRBJ2-1
V gene: TRBV19
clone size: NA
D gene: TRBD2
CDR3 protein: CASTTRLAGGYNEQFF
CDR3 DNA: TGTGCCAGTACCACTAGACTAGCGGGAGGGTACAATGAGCAGTTCTTC

J gene: TRBJ1-5
V gene: TRBV27
clone size: NA
D gene: NA
CDR3 protein: CASSWGPGQPQHF
CDR3 DNA: TGTGCCAGCAGTTGGGGCCCGGGTCAGCCCCAGCATTTT

J gene: TRBJ2-1
V gene: TRBV29-1
clone size: NA
D gene: TRBD2
CDR3 protein: CSAFGGSYNEQFF
CDR3 DNA: TGCAGCGCTTTCGGGGGGTCCTACAATGAGCAGTTCTTC

J gene: TRBJ2-2
V gene: TRBV7-2
clone size: NA
D gene: TRBD1
CDR3 protein: CASSIGRDRLSANTGELFF
CDR3 DNA: TGTGCCAGCAGCATAGGCCGGGACAGGCTTTCCGCGAACACCGGGGAGCTGTTTTTT

J gene: TRBJ2-5
V gene: TRBV6-5
clone size: NA
D gene: NA
CDR3 protein: CASSYSLTAWETQYF
CDR3 DNA: TGTGCCAGCAGTTACTCACTAACCGCATGGGAGACCCAGTACTTC

J gene: TRBJ2-4
V gene: TRBV28
clone size: NA
D gene: TRBD1
CDR3 protein: CASSLFRQGAKNIQYF
CDR3 DNA: TGTGCCAGCAGTTTATTTCGACAGGGGGCAAAAAACATTCAGTACTTC

J gene: TRBJ1-4
V gene: TRBV9
clone size: NA
D gene: NA
CDR3 protein: CASSVARGGNEKLFF
CDR3 DNA: TGTGCCAGCAGCGTAGCTAGGGGCGGTAATGAAAAACTGTTTTTT

J gene: TRBJ1-2
V gene: TRBV5-8
clone size: NA
D gene: NA
CDR3 protein: CASSFPPGGPRTYGYTF
CDR3 DNA: TGTGCCAGCAGCTTCCCCCCCGGGGGTCCAAGGACGTATGGCTACACCTTC

J gene: TRBJ2-3
V gene: TRBV25-1
clone size: NA
D gene: TRBD1
CDR3 protein: CASSTGGSTDTQYF
CDR3 DNA: TGTGCCAGCAGTACAGGGGGAAGCACAGATACGCAGTATTTT

J gene: TRBJ2-1
V gene: TRBV4-2
clone size: few
D gene: TRBD2
CDR3 protein: CASSPNGQRGSDEQFF
CDR3 DNA: TGTGCCAGCAGCCCAAACGGCCAGCGGGGGTCGGATGAGCAGTTCTTC

J gene: TRBJ1-1
V gene: TRBV2
clone size: NA
D gene: TRBD1
CDR3 protein: CASRGGRGQVTEAFF
CDR3 DNA: TGTGCCAGCAGGGGGGGCAGGGGGCAAGTAACTGAAGCTTTCTTT

J gene: TRBJ2-1
V gene: TRBV14
clone size: NA
D gene: TRBD2
CDR3 protein: CASSPTVAGVVYNEQFF
CDR3 DNA: TGTGCCAGCAGCCCGACTGTAGCGGGAGTGGTTTACAATGAGCAGTTCTTC

J gene: TRBJ1-6
V gene: TRBV27
clone size: NA
D gene: TRBD1
CDR3 protein: CASSLDPGGLGSPLHF
CDR3 DNA: TGTGCCAGCAGTTTAGACCCAGGGGGGCTTGGTTCACCCCTCCACTTT

J gene: TRBJ1-2
V gene: TRBV20-1
clone size: NA
D gene: NA
CDR3 protein: CSAEDYGYTF
CDR3 DNA: TGCAGTGCCGAGGACTATGGCTACACCTTC

J gene: TRBJ2-1
V gene: TRBV11-2
clone size: NA
D gene: TRBD2
CDR3 protein: CASILITGGVYNEQFF
CDR3 DNA: TGTGCCAGCATCTTAATCACGGGGGGGGTCTACAATGAGCAGTTCTTC

J gene: TRBJ1-3
V gene: TRBV30
clone size: NA
D gene: NA
CDR3 protein: CAGSGVGNTIYF
CDR3 DNA: TGTGCCGGATCAGGGGTTGGAAACACCATATATTTT

J gene: TRBJ1-2
V gene: TRBV14
clone size: NA
D gene: NA
CDR3 protein: CASSQAGEFYGYTF
CDR3 DNA: TGTGCCAGCAGCCAAGCAGGGGAGTTCTATGGCTACACCTTC

J gene: TRBJ2-7
V gene: TRBV27
clone size: NA
D gene: TRBD1
CDR3 protein: CASRPGGTSSYEQYF
CDR3 DNA: TGTGCCAGCAGACCAGGGGGCACAAGCTCCTACGAGCAGTACTTC

J gene: TRBJ1-2
V gene: TRBV4-1
clone size: NA
D gene: TRBD1
CDR3 protein: CASSQVTGGNYGYTF
CDR3 DNA: TGCGCCAGCAGCCAAGTGACAGGGGGGAACTATGGCTACACCTTC

J gene: TRBJ2-7
V gene: TRBV6-5
clone size: NA
D gene: TRBD2
CDR3 protein: CASSRDYGYEQYF
CDR3 DNA: TGTGCCAGCAGCCGGGACTATGGGTACGAGCAGTACTTC

J gene: TRBJ1-2
V gene: TRBV12-2
clone size: NA
D gene: NA
CDR3 protein: CASRWGGAGGYTF
CDR3 DNA: TGTGCAAGTCGCTGGGGGGGCGCCGGTGGCTACACCTTC